This note documents a single T cell receptor (beta chain) sequence. As yet, its antigen is unknown. V dropped 1 base and J dropped 3 bases, with 6 bases sitting between them. Germline CDR1 SGHAT, CDR2 FQNNGV. The CDR3 runs 14 residues. This sample stems from a study of blood T cells in healthy people across ages. Findings and caveats of the study: Unsorted PBMCs ruled out conclusive naive versus antigen-experienced comparison. It was the long-lived donors that had more naive CD4+ cells and higher diversity than aged donors.

Each donor's blood draw was roughly 10 milliliters of peripheral blood. Sample-barcoded 5' priming and a J-beta primer mix drove a second PCR of about 6 to 12 cycles. MiXCR, applied by TCRdb to the 5' RACE reads, yields one record per CDR3 protein. The data show roughly 1,700,000 distinct CDR3 sequences, about 28% seen once. This sequence joins TRBV11-2 and TRBJ1-4; D call uncertain. The sequenced sample consisted of blood. This receptor was obtained from a woman aged 30 to 39 in good health. In DNA, the CDR3 is TGTGCCAGCAGCTTAGGGTTTTCTAATGAAAAACTGTTTTTT. Its translation is CASSLGFSNEKLFF.